This TCR beta chain was recorded in a study of T cells in narcolepsy. The wider study: Donors had narcolepsy type 1 or type 2, or were healthy controls.

Produced via immunoSEQ multiplex PCR; TCRdb's table is partial and in-frame only. The profile shows over 20,000 clones, around 92% of them singletons. Germline-derived CDR1 and CDR2 are SGHVS and FNYEAQ. The CDR3 length is 14 residues. V lost 1 base, J lost 11 bases, and 17 bases lay in between. Study results and caveats: In some patient and control memory CD4+ samples, autoreactive clones were absent.

As for this clone: What it binds is not known.

The V gene is TRBV7-6, the J gene TRBJ1-1, with D possibly TRBD1 on 5 matching bases. The receptor's source is a human donor with narcolepsy. The sample consisted of CD45RA- memory CD4+ T cells from PBMCs. CDR3 nucleotide sequence: TGTGCCAGCAGCTTAGAGTGGGGCGGGCGTGGCGCTTTCTTT. It encodes CASSLEWGGRGAFF.